The 20 T cell receptor beta chains listed next were all sequenced from one sample in a study of blood T cell repertoires in COVID-19. Produced via immunoSEQ multiplex PCR; TCRdb's table is partial and in-frame only. The sample includes 140,000 or so clones, about four fifths seen only once; the top ten take about 8%. Sequencing was carried out using peripheral blood. The receptor set was obtained from a human donor in a cohort sampled during active COVID-19.

The chain has TRBV25-1 and TRBJ2-5, with D perhaps TRBD1 (6 bases). Trimming removed 3 bases from V and 9 bases from J, with 20 bases in between. Germline CDR1 is MGHDK and CDR2 is SYGVNS. The CDR3 covers 15 residues. CDR3 loop: CASSDGQFQERAQYF. The CDR3 nucleotides read TGTGCCAGCAGTGACGGACAGTTTCAAGAGAGGGCCCAGTACTTC.

This clone was recorded once. The CDR3 region has the DNA TGTGCCACGGACAGGGGGCGGGCGTTGAACACTGAAGCTTTCTTT. Its protein product is CATDRGRALNTEAFF. The chain employs TRBV10-3 and TRBJ1-1; 11 positions agree with TRBD1. The CDR3 has 15 residues. The ends lost 10 bases at V and 0 bases at J; junction bases unmatched: 7. Germline assignment: CDR1 ENHRY and CDR2 SYGVKD.

The chain combines TRBV3-1 (or the pseudogene TRBV3-2) with TRBJ2-5; TRBD2 aligns across 10 bases. The CDR3 contains 16 residues. The trim removed 1 base at V and 6 bases at J, leaving 8 bases unmatched. Germline V gene lookup returns CDR1 LGHDT and CDR2 YNNKEL (reference sequence). The CDR3 DNA sequence: TGTGCCAGCAGCCAAGGGATGACTAGCGGGTTTCAGACCCAGTACTTC. This gives the protein CASSQGMTSGFQTQYF.

The CDR3 bases are TGTGCCACTTCGGACAACCCCAACTATGGCTACACCTTC. Translation: CATSDNPNYGYTF. The J gene is TRBJ1-2, the V gene TRBV19; D might be TRBD1 (5 bases). In germline, CDR1 is LNHDA, CDR2 SQIVND (reference sequence). The ends were cut back, 10 bases at V and 2 bases at J, with 14 bases in the middle. The CDR3 has 13 amino acids.

The CDR3, as DNA: TGTGCCAGCAGCTTTCCGAGAAGCCCTAACGGGGCCTATAATTCACCCCTCCACTTT. Translating gives CASSFPRSPNGAYNSPLHF. The chain couples TRBV11-3 to TRBJ1-6; D is unclear. The CDR3 covers 19 residues. V was clipped by 3 bases and J by 2 bases, with 20 bases between them. Germline CDR1 is SGHNT and CDR2 is YENEEA.

The CDR3 coding sequence is TGTGCCAGCAGCTCCCAGGGGGAAGATACGCAGTATTTT. Encoded protein: CASSSQGEDTQYF. This chain uses TRBV5-4 with TRBJ2-3, with 7 bases matching TRBD1. This CDR3 region has 13 residues. V lost 3 bases and J lost 5; bases outside the gene matches: 3. CDR1 and CDR2 from the germline V gene are SGHNT and YYREEE (reference sequence).

This rearrangement joins TRBV7-2 to TRBJ1-5, with a tentative D call TRBD1 (6 bases). The V gene lost 3 bases and the J gene lost 3 bases, with 12 bases spanning the gap. The germline V gene encodes CDR1 SGHTA and CDR2 FQGNSA. The CDR3 contains 15 residues. The CDR3 DNA reads TGTGCCAGCAGCTTGCGCGGACAGTTCAATCAGCCCCAGCATTTT. Protein: CASSLRGQFNQPQHF.

The chain joins TRBV9 to TRBJ1-6, with a possible D match to TRBD1 (5 bases). The CDR3 covers 14 residues. The V end lost 3 bases, the J end lost 10 bases, and 14 bases lay between the germline ends. Germline CDR1 SGDLS, CDR2 YYNGEE. The CDR3 sequence: CASSAETESSPLHF. CDR3 in DNA: TGTGCCAGCAGCGCGGAGACAGAGTCCTCACCCCTCCACTTT.

V is TRBV2 and J is TRBJ2-7; D is possibly TRBD1 (6 bases). CDR3 length: 14 amino acids. V lost 1 base and J 2 bases, leaving 9 bases between the germline ends. CDR1 SNHLY and CDR2 FYNNEI come from the germline V gene. Written as DNA, the CDR3 is TGTGCCAGCAGTGAAGGCAGGGGACCCTACGAGCAGTACTTC. This sequence encodes CASSEGRGPYEQYF. Supplemented by reference TRBV2 and TRBJ2-7, the full variable domain reads EPEVTQTPSHQVTQMGQEVILRCVPISNHLYFYWYRQILGQKVEFLVSFYNNEISEKSEIFDDQFSVERPDGSNFTLKIRSTKLEDSAMYFCASSEGRGPYEQYFGPGTRLTVT.

This chain links TRBV5-1 with TRBJ2-3; the match to TRBD1 covers 9 bases. Germline V lookup: CDR1 SGHRS, CDR2 YFSETQ. This CDR3 contains 14 residues. The V segment lost 10 bases and the J segment 2 bases; nucleotides outside the gene matches: 8. This chain's CDR3 is CASAGTGNTDTQYF. The CDR3 DNA follows: TGCGCCTCAGCAGGGACAGGGAACACAGATACGCAGTATTTT.

This sequence joins TRBV5-6 and TRBJ1-5; D is perhaps TRBD1 (5 bases). V was pared by 1 base and J by 6 bases, with 17 bases between. The CDR3 has 16 amino acids. Germline V gene sequence: CDR1 SGHDT, CDR2 YYEEEE. The CDR3 loop is CASSLFGSGIGQPQHF. The CDR3 DNA reads TGTGCCAGCAGCTTGTTTGGTTCAGGGATTGGTCAGCCCCAGCATTTT.

The CDR3 protein is CASSLVGTGHTGELFF. CDR3 bases: TGTGCCAGCAGCTTAGTGGGGACAGGGCACACCGGGGAGCTGTTTTTT. The rearrangement uses TRBV7-8 and TRBJ2-2; 9 positions agree with TRBD1. The germline V gene has CDR1 SGHVS and CDR2 FQNEAQ. The CDR3 consists of 16 residues. V lost 1 base to trimming and J lost 3 bases; unmatched junction nucleotides: 3.

The rearrangement uses TRBV14 and TRBJ2-1, with 7 bases that match TRBD2. Trimming removed 5 bases from V and 0 bases from J; junction bases left unmatched: 7. CDR3 length: 16 residues. Per germline, CDR1 SGHDN and CDR2 FVKESK. CDR3 DNA sequence: TGTGCCAGCAGCACCCGGGGAGGGAGCTCCTACAATGAGCAGTTCTTC. Translated: CASSTRGGSSYNEQFF.

The chain links TRBV20-1 to TRBJ2-1, with 9 bases lining up with TRBD2. Germline V gene lookup returns CDR1 DFQATT and CDR2 SNEGSKA (reference sequence). This CDR3 is 11 amino acids long. In DNA form, the CDR3 reads TGCAGAGTAGCGGGAGCCAATGAGCAGTTCTTC. Protein: CRVAGANEQFF.

This chain joins TRBV5-1 and TRBJ2-7, with D maybe TRBD2 (6 bases). This CDR3 is built from 16 residues. Trimming stripped 2 bases from V and 2 bases from J, with 17 bases between. Germline CDR1 and CDR2: SGHRS and YFSETQ. Here the CDR3 reads CASSFGTGRGTYEQYF. In DNA form, the CDR3 reads TGCGCCAGCAGCTTTGGCACAGGACGGGGGACCTACGAGCAGTACTTC.

This clone occurred many times. The chain uses TRBV3-1 (or the pseudogene TRBV3-2) and TRBJ2-3; 12 nucleotides line up with TRBD2. The length of the CDR3 is 17 residues. With V trimmed by 3 bases and J by 0 bases, 4 bases remained unmatched. Germline V gene lookup returns CDR1 LGHDT and CDR2 YNNKEL (reference sequence). The CDR3 spells CASSHPLAGGSTDTQYF. CDR3 nucleotides: TGTGCCAGCAGCCATCCGCTAGCGGGGGGGAGCACAGATACGCAGTATTTT.

This clone came up once. The chain employs TRBV3-1 (or the pseudogene TRBV3-2) and TRBJ2-1; tentatively, D is TRBD2 (6 bases). The CDR3 is made up of 14 amino acids. Germline V gives CDR1 LGHDT, CDR2 YNNKEL (reference sequence). Trimming cost V 3 bases and J 11 bases, with 17 bases left between them. The CDR3 region has the DNA TGTGCCAGCAGCCAGGGGACTGCGGTTTCGAAGCAGTTCTTC. It translates to CASSQGTAVSKQFF.

The chain links TRBV29-1 to TRBJ1-1, with a possible D match to TRBD1 (5 bases). The CDR3 totals 14 residues. Trimming pared 4 bases from V and 0 bases from J, leaving 12 bases between. CDR1 SQVTM and CDR2 ANQGSEA come from the germline V gene. The CDR3 nucleotides read TGCAGCGTTGTAGGGTCGACAGTGAACACTGAAGCTTTCTTT. Its protein product is CSVVGSTVNTEAFF.

CDR3 protein: CASSLSGGSNSPLHF. In DNA, the CDR3 is TGTGCCAGCAGCTTGTCCGGGGGATCGAATTCACCCCTCCACTTT. The chain combines TRBV7-6 with TRBJ1-6; D is perhaps TRBD1 (5 bases). The CDR3 extends over 15 amino acids. The V end was cut by 3 bases, the J end by 7 bases, with 13 bases between. Germline V lookup: CDR1 SGHVS, CDR2 FNYEAQ.

This chain connects TRBV7-2 to TRBJ2-6, with a possible D match to TRBD1 (6 bases). Trimming left V 1 base short and J 2 bases short, with 9 bases between. In germline, CDR1 is SGHTA, CDR2 FQGNSA. The CDR3 extends over 16 amino acids. CDR3 nucleotide sequence: TGTGCCAGCAGCTTAGAGGGGGTCCCTGGGGCCAACGTCCTGACTTTC. This translates into CASSLEGVPGANVLTF. Supplemented by reference TRBV7-2 and TRBJ2-6, the full variable domain reads GAGVSQSPSNKVTEKGKDVELRCDPISGHTALYWYRQSLGQGLEFLIYFQGNSAPDKSGLPSDRFSAERTGGSVSTLTIQRTQQEDSAVYLCASSLEGVPGANVLTFGAGSRLTVL.